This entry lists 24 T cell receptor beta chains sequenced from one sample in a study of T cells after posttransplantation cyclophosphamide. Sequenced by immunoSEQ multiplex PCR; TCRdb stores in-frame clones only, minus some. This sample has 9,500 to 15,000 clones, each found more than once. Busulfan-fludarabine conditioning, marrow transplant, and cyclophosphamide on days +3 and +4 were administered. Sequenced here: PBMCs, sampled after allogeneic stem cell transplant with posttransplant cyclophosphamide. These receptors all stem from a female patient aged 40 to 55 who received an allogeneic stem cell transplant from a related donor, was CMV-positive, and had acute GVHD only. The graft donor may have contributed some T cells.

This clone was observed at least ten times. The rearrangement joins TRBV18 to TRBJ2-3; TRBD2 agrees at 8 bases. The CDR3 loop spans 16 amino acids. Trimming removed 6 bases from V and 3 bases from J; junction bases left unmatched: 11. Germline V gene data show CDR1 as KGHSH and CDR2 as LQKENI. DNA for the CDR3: TGTGCCAGCTCCCCCGGGGGGGGCGGAAGTACAGATACGCAGTATTTT. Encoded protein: CASSPGGGGSTDTQYF.

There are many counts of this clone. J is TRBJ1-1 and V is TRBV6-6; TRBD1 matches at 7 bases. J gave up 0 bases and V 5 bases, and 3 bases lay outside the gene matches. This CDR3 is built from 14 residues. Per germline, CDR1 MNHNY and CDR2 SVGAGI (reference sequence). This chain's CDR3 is CASSPGQLNTEAFF. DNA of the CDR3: TGTGCCAGCAGTCCGGGACAGCTGAACACTGAAGCTTTCTTT.

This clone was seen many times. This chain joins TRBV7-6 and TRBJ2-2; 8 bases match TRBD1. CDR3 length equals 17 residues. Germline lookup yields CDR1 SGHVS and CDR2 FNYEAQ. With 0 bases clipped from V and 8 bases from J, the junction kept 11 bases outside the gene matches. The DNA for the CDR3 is TGTGCCAGCAGCTTAGCGGGGCAGGGGGCGTCGGATGGGGAGCTGTTTTTT. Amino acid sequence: CASSLAGQGASDGELFF.

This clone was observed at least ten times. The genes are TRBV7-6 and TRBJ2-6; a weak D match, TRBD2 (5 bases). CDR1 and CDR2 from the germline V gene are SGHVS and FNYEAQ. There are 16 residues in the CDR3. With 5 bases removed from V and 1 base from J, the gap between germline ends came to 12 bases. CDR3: CASSPEVASGANVLTF. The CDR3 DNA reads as TGTGCCAGCAGCCCAGAGGTAGCGTCTGGGGCCAACGTCCTGACTTTC.

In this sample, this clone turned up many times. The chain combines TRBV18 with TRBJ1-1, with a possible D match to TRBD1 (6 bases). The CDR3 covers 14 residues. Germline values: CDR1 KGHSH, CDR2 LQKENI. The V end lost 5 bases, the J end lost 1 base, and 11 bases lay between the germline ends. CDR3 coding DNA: TGTGCCAGCTCATTCCGGGACAAGAACACTGAAGCTTTCTTT. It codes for CASSFRDKNTEAFF.

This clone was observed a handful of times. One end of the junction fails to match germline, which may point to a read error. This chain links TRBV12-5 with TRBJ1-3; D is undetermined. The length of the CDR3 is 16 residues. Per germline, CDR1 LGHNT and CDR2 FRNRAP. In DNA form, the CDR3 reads TGTGCTAGTGGGACGCCGACAATGATCTCTGGAAACGCCATATATTTT. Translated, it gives CASGTPTMISGNAIYF. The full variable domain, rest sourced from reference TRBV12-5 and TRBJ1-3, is DARVTQTPRHKVTEMGQEVTMRCQPILGHNTVFWYRQTMMQGLELLAYFRNRAPLDDSGMPKDRFSAEMPDATLATLKIQPSEPRDSAVYFCASGTPTMISGNAIYFGEGSWLTVV.

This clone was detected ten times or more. CDR3 amino acids: CASGPARRGASNSYNEQFF. CDR3 nucleotides: TGTGCTAGTGGGCCCGCTAGGCGGGGGGCTTCCAACTCCTACAATGAGCAGTTCTTC. The chain carries TRBV12-5 and TRBJ2-1; 8 bases are a match to TRBD2. Germline CDR1 reads LGHNT; CDR2 reads FRNRAP. V gave up 6 bases and J gave up 0 bases; unmatched junction bases: 16. This CDR3 has 19 residues.

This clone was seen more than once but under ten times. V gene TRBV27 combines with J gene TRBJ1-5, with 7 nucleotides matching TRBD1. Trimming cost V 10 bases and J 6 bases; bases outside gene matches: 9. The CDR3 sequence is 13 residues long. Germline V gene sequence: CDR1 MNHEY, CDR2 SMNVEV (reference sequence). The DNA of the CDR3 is TGTGCCACCAGCCGAGGGGGCGGTCAGCCCCAGCATTTT. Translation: CATSRGGGQPQHF.

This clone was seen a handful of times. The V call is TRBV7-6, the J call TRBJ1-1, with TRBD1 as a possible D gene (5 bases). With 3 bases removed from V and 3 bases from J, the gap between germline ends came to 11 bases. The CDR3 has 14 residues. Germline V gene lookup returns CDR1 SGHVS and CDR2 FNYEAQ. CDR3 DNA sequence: TGTGCCAGCAGCTTGGCAGGGTGGGACACTGAAGCTTTCTTT. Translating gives CASSLAGWDTEAFF.

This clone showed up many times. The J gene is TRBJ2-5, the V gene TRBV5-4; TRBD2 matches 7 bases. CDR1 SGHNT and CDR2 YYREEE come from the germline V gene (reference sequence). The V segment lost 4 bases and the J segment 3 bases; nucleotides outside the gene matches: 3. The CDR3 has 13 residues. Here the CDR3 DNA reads TGTGCCAGCAGCCCGGGGGGAAAAGAGACCCAGTACTTC. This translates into CASSPGGKETQYF.

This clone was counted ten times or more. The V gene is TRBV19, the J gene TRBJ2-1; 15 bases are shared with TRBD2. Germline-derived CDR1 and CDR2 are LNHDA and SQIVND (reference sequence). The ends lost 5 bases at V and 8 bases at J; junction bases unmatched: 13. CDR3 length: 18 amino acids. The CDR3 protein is CASSGGLAGGSGVYEQFF. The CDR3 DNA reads TGTGCCAGTAGTGGTGGACTAGCGGGGGGGTCGGGAGTCTATGAGCAGTTCTTC.

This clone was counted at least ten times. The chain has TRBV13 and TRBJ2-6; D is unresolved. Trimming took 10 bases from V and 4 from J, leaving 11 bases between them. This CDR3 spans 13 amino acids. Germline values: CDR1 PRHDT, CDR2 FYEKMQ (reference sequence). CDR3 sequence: CAIPAAGANVLTF. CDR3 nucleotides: TGTGCCATCCCGGCAGCGGGGGCCAACGTCCTGACTTTC.

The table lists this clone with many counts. In DNA, the CDR3 is TGTGCCAGCGGGACAGTGAACACCGGGGAGCTGTTTTTT. Protein: CASGTVNTGELFF. This chain joins TRBV9 and TRBJ2-2; 7 nucleotides agree with TRBD1. After removal of 7 bases from V and 1 base from J, the junction contained 1 base not matched to a gene. The CDR3 has 13 amino acids. Germline CDR1 and CDR2: SGDLS and YYNGEE.

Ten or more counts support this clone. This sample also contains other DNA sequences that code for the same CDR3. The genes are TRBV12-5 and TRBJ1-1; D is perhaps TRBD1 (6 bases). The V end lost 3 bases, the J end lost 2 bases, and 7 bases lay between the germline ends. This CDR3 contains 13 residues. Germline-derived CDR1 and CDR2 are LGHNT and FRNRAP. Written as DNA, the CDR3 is TGTGCTAGTGGTTTAGGGGGAAACACTGAAGCTTTCTTT. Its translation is CASGLGGNTEAFF.

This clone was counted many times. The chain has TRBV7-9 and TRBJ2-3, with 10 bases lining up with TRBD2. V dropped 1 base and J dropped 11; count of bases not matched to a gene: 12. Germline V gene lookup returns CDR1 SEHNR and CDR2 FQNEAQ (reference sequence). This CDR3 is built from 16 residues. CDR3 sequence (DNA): TGTGCCAGCAGCTTAGTAAGCGTAGCGGGAGGTTACGGGCAGTATTTT. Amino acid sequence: CASSLVSVAGGYGQYF.

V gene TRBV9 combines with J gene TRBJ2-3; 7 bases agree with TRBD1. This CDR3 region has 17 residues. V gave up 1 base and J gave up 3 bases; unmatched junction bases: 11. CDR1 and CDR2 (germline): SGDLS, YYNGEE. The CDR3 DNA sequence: TGTGCCAGCAGCGTACTACAGACAGGGTCGATTACAGATACGCAGTATTTT. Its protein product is CASSVLQTGSITDTQYF. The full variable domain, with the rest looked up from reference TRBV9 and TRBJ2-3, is DSGVTQTPKHLITATGQRVTLRCSPRSGDLSVYWYQQSLDQGLQFLIQYYNGEERAKGNILERFSAQQFPDLHSELNLSSLELGDSALYFCASSVLQTGSITDTQYFGPGTRLTVL.

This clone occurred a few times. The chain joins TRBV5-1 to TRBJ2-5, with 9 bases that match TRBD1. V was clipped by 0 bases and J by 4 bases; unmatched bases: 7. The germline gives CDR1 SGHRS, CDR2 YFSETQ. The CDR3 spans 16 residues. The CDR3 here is CASSLDRTGAPETQYF. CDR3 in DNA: TGCGCCAGCAGCTTGGACAGGACAGGGGCACCAGAGACCCAGTACTTC.

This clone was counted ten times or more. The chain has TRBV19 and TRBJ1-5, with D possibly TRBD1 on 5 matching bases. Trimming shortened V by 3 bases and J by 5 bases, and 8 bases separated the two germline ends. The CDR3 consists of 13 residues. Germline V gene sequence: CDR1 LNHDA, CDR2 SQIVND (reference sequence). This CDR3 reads CASSIRGDQPQHF. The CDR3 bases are TGTGCCAGTAGTATCCGGGGGGATCAGCCCCAGCATTTT.

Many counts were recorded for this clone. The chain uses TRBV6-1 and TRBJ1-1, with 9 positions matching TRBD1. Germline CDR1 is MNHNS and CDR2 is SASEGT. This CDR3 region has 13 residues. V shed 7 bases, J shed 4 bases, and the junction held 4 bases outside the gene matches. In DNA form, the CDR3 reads TGTGCCAGCAATGGGGACAGGGTCACTGAAGCTTTCTTT. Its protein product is CASNGDRVTEAFF.

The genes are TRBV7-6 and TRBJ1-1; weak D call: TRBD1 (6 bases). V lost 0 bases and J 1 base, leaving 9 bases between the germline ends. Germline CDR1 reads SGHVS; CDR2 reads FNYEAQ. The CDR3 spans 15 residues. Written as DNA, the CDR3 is TGTGCCAGCAGCTTAGCGGGGACACCGAACACTGAAGCTTTCTTT. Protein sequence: CASSLAGTPNTEAFF.

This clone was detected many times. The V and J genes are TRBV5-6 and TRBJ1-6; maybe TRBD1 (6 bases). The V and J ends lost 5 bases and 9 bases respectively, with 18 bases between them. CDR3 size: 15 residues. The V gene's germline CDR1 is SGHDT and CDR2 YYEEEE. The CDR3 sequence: CASRDRTFKTSPLHF. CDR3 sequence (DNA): TGTGCCAGCAGAGACAGGACCTTTAAAACTTCACCCCTCCACTTT.

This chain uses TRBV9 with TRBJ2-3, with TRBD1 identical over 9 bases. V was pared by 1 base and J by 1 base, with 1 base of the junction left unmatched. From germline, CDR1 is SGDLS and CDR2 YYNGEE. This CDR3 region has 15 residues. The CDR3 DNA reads TGTGCCAGCAGCGTACGGACAGGGGGCACAGATACGCAGTATTTT. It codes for CASSVRTGGTDTQYF.

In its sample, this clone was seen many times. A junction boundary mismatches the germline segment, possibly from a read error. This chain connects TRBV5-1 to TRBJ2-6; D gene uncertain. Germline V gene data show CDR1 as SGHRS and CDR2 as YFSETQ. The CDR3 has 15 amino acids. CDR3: CASSLDGSGANVLTF. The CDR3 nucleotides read TGCGCCAGCAGTTTGGACGGCTCTGGGGCCAACGTCCTGACTTTC.

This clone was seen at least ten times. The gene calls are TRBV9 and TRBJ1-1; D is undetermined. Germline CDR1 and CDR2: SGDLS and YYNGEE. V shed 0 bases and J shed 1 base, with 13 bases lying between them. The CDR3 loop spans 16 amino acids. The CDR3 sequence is CASSVATLGSNTEAFF. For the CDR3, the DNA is TGTGCCAGCAGCGTAGCTACGCTAGGCTCGAACACTGAAGCTTTCTTT. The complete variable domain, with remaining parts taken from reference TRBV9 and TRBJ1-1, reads DSGVTQTPKHLITATGQRVTLRCSPRSGDLSVYWYQQSLDQGLQFLIQYYNGEERAKGNILERFSAQQFPDLHSELNLSSLELGDSALYFCASSVATLGSNTEAFFGQGTRLTVV.